This T cell receptor (beta chain) was profiled in a study of identical twins. MiXCR, run by TCRdb on the 5' RACE reads, gives a single entry per CDR3 protein. The sample has just over 450,000 distinct CDR3 sequences, about 14% seen once. With 3 bases removed from V and 6 bases from J, the gap between germline ends came to 5 bases. The CDR3 covers 11 residues. This clonotype was seen at least ten times. The same data also went into a second study, on yellow fever vaccine responses in identical twins.

The source of this sequence is a woman between 18 and 29 years old in good health. V is TRBV12-3 or TRBV12-4 and J is TRBJ1-2, with unresolved D. Sequenced: CD4+ T cells sorted from blood. In nucleotides, the CDR3 is TGTGCCAGCAGTTTGGCAGATGGCTACACCTTC. This translates into CASSLADGYTF.